This T cell receptor beta chain derives from a study of CD8+ T cells in alopecia areata. Study as a whole: Treated patients received oral tofacitinib, 5 to 10 mg twice daily.

This clone was seen more than once but under ten times. Its antigen remains unknown. Study observations and caveats: Scalp sequencing also captures normal skin's resident alphabeta T cells. Many of the expanded lesional clones endured in scalp and blood while on tofacitinib.

Treatment indicated: oral pan-JAK inhibitor, 5-10 mg twice daily. As part of sample collection, lesional scalp punch biopsies and peripheral blood were taken from alopecia areata patients. CDR1 is SGDLS and CDR2 is YYNGEE in the germline V gene. With 3 bases clipped from V and 3 bases from J, the junction kept 3 bases outside the gene matches. The CDR3 spans 15 residues. Reverse transcription of extracted RNA yielded cDNA, which provided the sequencing template. Using immunoSEQ multiplex PCR, the repertoire was profiled, and TCRdb retains in-frame clones only, with some absent. The sample shows tens of thousands of clones, 29% of them seen only once.

J is TRBJ1-5 and V is TRBV9, with 10 bases fitting TRBD1. This receptor was identified in a human donor with alopecia areata. The source material was CD8+ T cells sorted from blood, sampled at week 4, from a patient treated with tofacitinib. The CDR3 DNA follows: TGTGCCAGCAGCGCCGGGACAGGGGCCAATCAGCCCCAGCATTTT. As protein: CASSAGTGANQPQHF.